Below are 9 T cell receptor beta chains sequenced from a single sample in a study of T cell responses to AZD1222 COVID-19 vaccine. The protocol was immunoSEQ multiplex PCR, while the TCRdb copy is restricted to in-frame clones and leaves out a portion. The data hold some 130,000 clones, with around 84% observed a single time. The sample here was peripheral blood, taken on day 0 of AZD1222 vaccination. The receptors were sampled from an adult in good health.

This clone was observed a handful of times. This chain links TRBV11-2 with TRBJ1-6; weak D call: TRBD1 (6 bases). V was trimmed by 2 bases and J by 0 bases, leaving 14 bases between them. This CDR3 is 18 amino acids long. The germline V gene encodes CDR1 SGHAT and CDR2 FQNNGV. The CDR3 loop reads CASSLPQGGSSYNSPLHF. The CDR3 region has the DNA TGTGCCAGCAGCTTACCCCAAGGGGGGAGCTCCTATAATTCACCCCTCCACTTT.

The chain couples TRBV25-1 to TRBJ2-2, with D possibly being TRBD1 (6 bases). Germline CDR1 MGHDK, CDR2 SYGVNS. Between the trimmed V and J ends, which lost 8 bases and 4 bases, there was a span of 8 bases. CDR3 size: 12 residues. CDR3 protein: CASHRVTGELFF. The CDR3 bases are TGTGCCAGCCACAGGGTCACCGGGGAGCTGTTTTTT.

About this clone: At the DNA level, this CDR3 is encoded by other sequences in the same sample as well. In nucleotides, the CDR3 is TGTGCCAGCTCACCACAAGGATCTGGAAACACCATATATTTT. It encodes CASSPQGSGNTIYF. The chain combines TRBV18 with TRBJ1-3; D remains unclear. V was trimmed by 1 base and J by 1 base, leaving 5 bases between them. The CDR3 is 14 residues long. Germline assignment: CDR1 KGHSH and CDR2 LQKENI.

This clone came up a few times. The chain carries TRBV5-5 and TRBJ2-7, with 7 bases identical to TRBD1. V trimming: 4 bases; J trimming: 2 bases; junction bases outside the gene matches: 12. The CDR3 runs to 16 residues. Germline V lookup: CDR1 SGHKS, CDR2 YYEKEE (reference sequence). For the CDR3, the DNA is TGTGCCAGCAGCGCCAAGTTGTTGGGGACAGCCTACGAGCAGTACTTC. Residues: CASSAKLLGTAYEQYF.

V gene TRBV6-5 combines with J gene TRBJ1-2, with TRBD1 identical over 7 bases. This CDR3 contains 14 residues. CDR1 is MNHEY and CDR2 is SVGAGI in the germline V gene. After removal of 6 bases from V and 7 bases from J, the junction contained 11 bases not matched to a gene. This CDR3 is CASSRQGPGAGYTF. The CDR3, as DNA: TGTGCCAGCAGCCGACAGGGCCCCGGGGCTGGCTACACCTTC.

The rearrangement uses TRBV19 and TRBJ1-5, with TRBD1 matching over 10 bases. The CDR3 spans 14 residues. V shed 6 bases, J shed 8 bases, and the junction held 7 bases outside the gene matches. Germline CDR1 and CDR2: LNHDA and SQIVND (reference sequence). The CDR3 spells CASRAGTGVKPQHF. The CDR3 DNA reads as TGTGCCAGTAGGGCTGGGACAGGGGTAAAGCCCCAGCATTTT. Complete variable domain (other parts from reference TRBV19 and TRBJ1-5): DGGITQSPKYLFRKEGQNVTLSCEQNLNHDAMYWYRQDPGQGLRLIYYSQIVNDFQKGDIAEGYSVSREKKESFPLTVTSAQKNPTAFYLCASRAGTGVKPQHFGDGTRLSIL.

The chain couples TRBV27 to TRBJ1-5; D is unresolved. Trimming removed 1 base at V and 5 bases at J, with 6 bases between. Germline assignment: CDR1 MNHEY and CDR2 SMNVEV (reference sequence). The CDR3 runs 13 residues. The CDR3 DNA reads TGTGCCAGCAGTTTATATCGGGATCAGCCCCAGCATTTT. This encodes CASSLYRDQPQHF.

The rearrangement links TRBV3-1 (or the pseudogene TRBV3-2) to TRBJ1-4; D might be TRBD1 (6 bases). Deletions cut 2 bases from V and 1 base from J, with 8 bases between. The CDR3 runs 15 residues. CDR1 is LGHDT and CDR2 is YNNKEL in the germline V gene (reference sequence). CDR3 in amino acids: CASSQPQGTNEKLFF. The CDR3 DNA reads as TGTGCCAGCAGCCAACCACAGGGAACTAATGAAAAACTGTTTTTT.

The CDR3 loop reads CASSLKGRASTDTQYF. The CDR3 nucleotides are TGCGCCAGCAGCTTAAAGGGACGGGCTAGCACAGATACGCAGTATTTT. This chain connects TRBV5-1 to TRBJ2-3; D may match TRBD1 or TRBD2 (5 bases each). CDR3 size: 16 residues. CDR1 is SGHRS and CDR2 is YFSETQ in the germline V gene. Trimming pared 2 bases from V and 0 bases from J, leaving 13 bases between.